The TCR beta chain described here comes from a study of cytomegalovirus exposure and HLA in healthy donors. The length of the CDR3 is 13 residues. Looked up from germline, CDR1 is GTSNPN and CDR2 is SVGIG (reference sequence). V was shortened by 1 base and J by 1 base, with 5 bases between the two germline ends. Unrecorded immune exposure was likely among donors, who were nominally healthy when sampled. This clone was seen a handful of times. Its target is not known. It was with 60 Vbeta and 13 Jbeta primers that the PCR ran. The assay was immunoSEQ multiplex PCR, and TCRdb's table has in-frame clones only and misses some. This repertoire shows tens of thousands of clones, 62% found once; its top ten account for 3.5% to 4.5%. Study-wide results and limits: Researchers left out some V segments, among them TRBV6-2 and TRBV6-3, as indistinguishable. In terms of immune exposure information, only CMV serostatus was available.

The V call is TRBV30, the J call TRBJ1-3; possibly TRBD1 for D (5 bases). The receptor was isolated from a male donor in good health and CMV-seropositive. Specimen: PBMCs. CDR3 residues: CAWSEGSGNTIYF. The DNA for the CDR3 is TGTGCCTGGAGTGAGGGGTCTGGAAACACCATATATTTT.